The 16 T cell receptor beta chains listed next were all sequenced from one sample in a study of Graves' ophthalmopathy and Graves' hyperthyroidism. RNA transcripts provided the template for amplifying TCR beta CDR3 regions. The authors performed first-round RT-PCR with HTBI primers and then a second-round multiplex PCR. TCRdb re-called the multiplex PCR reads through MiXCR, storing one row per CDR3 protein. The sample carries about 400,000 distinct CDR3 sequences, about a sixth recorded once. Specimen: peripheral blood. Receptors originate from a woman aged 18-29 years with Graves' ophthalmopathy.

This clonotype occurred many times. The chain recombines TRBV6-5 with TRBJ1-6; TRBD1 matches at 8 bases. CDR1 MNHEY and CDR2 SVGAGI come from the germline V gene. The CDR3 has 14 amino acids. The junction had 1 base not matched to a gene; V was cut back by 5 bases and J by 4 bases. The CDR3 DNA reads TGTGCCAGCAGTCAGGGGGCGTATAATTCACCCCTCCACTTT. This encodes CASSQGAYNSPLHF.

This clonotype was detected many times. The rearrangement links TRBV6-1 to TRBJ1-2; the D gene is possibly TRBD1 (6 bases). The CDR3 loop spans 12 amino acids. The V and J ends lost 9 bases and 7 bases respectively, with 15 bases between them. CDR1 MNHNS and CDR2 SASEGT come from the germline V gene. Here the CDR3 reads CASIAGVGGYTF. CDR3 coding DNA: TGTGCCAGTATCGCAGGGGTAGGTGGCTACACCTTC.

CDR3 residues: CASNSLSGGNSPLHF. CDR3 nucleotide sequence: TGTGCCAGCAATTCATTGAGTGGGGGAAATTCACCCCTCCACTTT. The V call is TRBV6-5, the J call TRBJ1-6; tentatively, D is TRBD1 (5 bases). The CDR3 is 15 residues long. Germline V lookup: CDR1 MNHEY, CDR2 SVGAGI. V was trimmed by 7 bases and J by 7 bases, leaving 17 bases between them.

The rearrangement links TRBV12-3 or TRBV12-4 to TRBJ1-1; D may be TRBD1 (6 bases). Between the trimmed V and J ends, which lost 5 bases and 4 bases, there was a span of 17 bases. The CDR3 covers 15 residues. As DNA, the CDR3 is TGTGCCAGCAGTGAATCCCCGGGGGCATCCACTGAAGCTTTCTTT. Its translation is CASSESPGASTEAFF.

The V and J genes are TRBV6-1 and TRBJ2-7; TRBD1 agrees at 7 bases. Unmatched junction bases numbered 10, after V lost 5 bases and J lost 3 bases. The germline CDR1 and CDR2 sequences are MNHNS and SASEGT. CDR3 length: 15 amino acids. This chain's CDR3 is CASSSLWDSRYEQYF. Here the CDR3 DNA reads TGTGCCAGCAGTAGCCTTTGGGACAGCCGCTACGAGCAGTACTTC.

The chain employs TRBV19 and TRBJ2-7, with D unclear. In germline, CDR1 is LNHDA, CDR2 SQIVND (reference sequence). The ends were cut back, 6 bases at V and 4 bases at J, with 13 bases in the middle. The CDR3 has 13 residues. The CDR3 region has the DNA TGTGCCAGTAGCGCGTCGACCGGTTACGAGCAGTACTTC. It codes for CASSASTGYEQYF.

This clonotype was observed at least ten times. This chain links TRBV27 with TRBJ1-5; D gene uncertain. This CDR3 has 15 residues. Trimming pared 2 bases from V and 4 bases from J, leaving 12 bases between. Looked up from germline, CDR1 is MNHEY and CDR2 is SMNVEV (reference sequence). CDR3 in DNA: TGTGCCAGCAGTTTAGGGTGGGCGGAAAATCAGCCCCAGCATTTT. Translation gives CASSLGWAENQPQHF.

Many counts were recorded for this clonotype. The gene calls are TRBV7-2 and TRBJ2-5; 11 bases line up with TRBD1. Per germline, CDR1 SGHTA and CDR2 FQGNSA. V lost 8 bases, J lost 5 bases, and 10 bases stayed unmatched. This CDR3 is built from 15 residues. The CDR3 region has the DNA TGTGCCAGCTCATCCGGACAGGGGGCTGGGGAGACCCAGTACTTC. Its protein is CASSSGQGAGETQYF.

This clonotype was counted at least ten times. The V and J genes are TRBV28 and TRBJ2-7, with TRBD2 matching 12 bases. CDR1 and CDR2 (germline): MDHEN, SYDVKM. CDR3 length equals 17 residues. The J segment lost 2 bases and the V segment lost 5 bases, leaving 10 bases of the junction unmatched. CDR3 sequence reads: CASSTRWTSGATYEQYF. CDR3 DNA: TGTGCCAGCAGTACCAGGTGGACTAGCGGGGCGACCTACGAGCAGTACTTC.

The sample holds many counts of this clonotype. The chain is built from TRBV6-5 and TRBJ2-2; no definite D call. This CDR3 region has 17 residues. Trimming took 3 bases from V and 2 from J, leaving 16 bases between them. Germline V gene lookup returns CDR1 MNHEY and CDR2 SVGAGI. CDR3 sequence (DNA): TGTGCCAGCAGTTATAATACCCCGGTAAATAACACCGGGGAGCTGTTTTTT. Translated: CASSYNTPVNNTGELFF.

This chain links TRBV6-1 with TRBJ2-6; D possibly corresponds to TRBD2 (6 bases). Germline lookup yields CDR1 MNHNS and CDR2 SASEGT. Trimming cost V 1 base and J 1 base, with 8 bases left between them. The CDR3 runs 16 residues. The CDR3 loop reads CASSEDRESGANVLTF. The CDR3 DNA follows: TGTGCCAGCAGTGAAGATCGGGAGTCTGGGGCCAACGTCCTGACTTTC.

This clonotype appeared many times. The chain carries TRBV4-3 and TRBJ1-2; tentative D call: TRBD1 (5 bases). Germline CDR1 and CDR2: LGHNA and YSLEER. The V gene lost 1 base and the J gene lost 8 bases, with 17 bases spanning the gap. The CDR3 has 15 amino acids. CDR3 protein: CASSQGTSSLGGYTF. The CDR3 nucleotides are TGCGCCAGCAGCCAAGGGACATCTTCACTCGGAGGCTACACCTTC.

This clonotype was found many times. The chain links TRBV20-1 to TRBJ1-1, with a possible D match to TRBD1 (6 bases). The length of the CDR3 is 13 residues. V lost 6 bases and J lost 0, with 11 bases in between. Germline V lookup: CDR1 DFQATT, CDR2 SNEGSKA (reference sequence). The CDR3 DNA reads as TGCAGTGCCCCGGACAGAATGAACACTGAAGCTTTCTTT. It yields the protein CSAPDRMNTEAFF.

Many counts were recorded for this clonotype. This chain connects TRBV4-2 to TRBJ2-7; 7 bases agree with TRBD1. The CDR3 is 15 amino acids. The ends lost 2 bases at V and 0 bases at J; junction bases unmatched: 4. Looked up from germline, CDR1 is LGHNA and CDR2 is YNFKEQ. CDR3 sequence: CASSQRDSTSYEQYF. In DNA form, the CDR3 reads TGTGCCAGCAGCCAAAGGGACAGCACCTCCTACGAGCAGTACTTC.

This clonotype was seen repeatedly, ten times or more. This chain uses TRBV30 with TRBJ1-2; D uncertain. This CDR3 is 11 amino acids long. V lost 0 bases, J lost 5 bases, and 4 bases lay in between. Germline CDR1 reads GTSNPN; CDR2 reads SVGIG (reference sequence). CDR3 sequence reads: CAWSVGYGYTF. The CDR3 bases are TGTGCCTGGAGTGTGGGGTATGGCTACACCTTC.

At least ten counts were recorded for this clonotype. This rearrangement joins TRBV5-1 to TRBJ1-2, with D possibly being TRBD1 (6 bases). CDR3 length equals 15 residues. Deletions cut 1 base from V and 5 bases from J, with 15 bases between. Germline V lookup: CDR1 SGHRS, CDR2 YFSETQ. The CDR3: CASSLSVAGDYGYTF. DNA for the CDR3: TGCGCCAGCAGCTTGTCGGTGGCAGGGGATTATGGCTACACCTTC.